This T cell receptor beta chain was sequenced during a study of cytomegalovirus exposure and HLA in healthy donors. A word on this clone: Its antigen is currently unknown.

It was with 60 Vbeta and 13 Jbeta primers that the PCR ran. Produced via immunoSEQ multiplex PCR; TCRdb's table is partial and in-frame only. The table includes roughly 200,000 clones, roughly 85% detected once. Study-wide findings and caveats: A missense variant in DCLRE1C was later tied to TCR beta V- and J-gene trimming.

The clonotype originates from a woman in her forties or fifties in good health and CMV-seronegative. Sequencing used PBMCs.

As DNA, the CDR3 is TGTGCCAGCAATCCGGGACAGGGGTCCTACGAGCAGTACTTC. Translation: CASNPGQGSYEQYF. This sequence joins TRBV28 and TRBJ2-7, with 10 bases that match TRBD1. CDR3 size: 14 residues. The trim removed 7 bases at V and 1 base at J, leaving 4 bases unmatched. The V gene's germline CDR1 is MDHEN and CDR2 SYDVKM.